Presented here are 21 T cell receptor beta chains from one specimen sequenced in a study of CD8+CD57+ T cells in acquired aplastic anemia. Researchers used genomic DNA as the template to profile TCR beta VDJ and CDR3. Via MiXCR, TCRdb re-called the reads, giving one row per CDR3 protein. The sample lists around 220,000 distinct CDR3 sequences; roughly 53% were seen once. CD8+CD57+ cell expansion, shown by flow cytometry, had occurred in the patients selected for sequencing. Specimen: sorted CD4+, CD8+, or CD8+CD57+ T cells (not recorded which) from PBMCs. The receptor set was obtained from a human donor with aplastic anemia.

The genes are TRBV20-1 and TRBJ1-2; 8 bases line up with TRBD1. CDR1 and CDR2 (germline): DFQATT, SNEGSKA (reference sequence). This CDR3 contains 13 residues. V shed 7 bases, J shed 6 bases, and the junction held 10 bases outside the gene matches. The CDR3 loop reads CSGGGQGLDGYTF. In DNA form, the CDR3 reads TGCAGTGGGGGCGGACAGGGTCTAGATGGCTACACCTTC.

This rearrangement joins TRBV20-1 to TRBJ1-5; D not certain. This CDR3 region has 13 residues. Germline loops: CDR1 DFQATT, CDR2 SNEGSKA (reference sequence). The V gene lost 5 bases and the J gene lost 4 bases, with 12 bases spanning the gap. The CDR3 nucleotides read TGCAGTGCTGCCACAGTGGGGAATCAGCCCCAGCATTTT. Translation gives CSAATVGNQPQHF.

This chain links TRBV29-1 with TRBJ2-2; 10 bases are a match to TRBD2. V shed 0 bases and J 8 bases; nucleotides not matched to a gene: 9. The CDR3 contains 16 residues. Germline V lookup: CDR1 SQVTM, CDR2 ANQGSEA. The CDR3, as DNA: TGCAGCGTTGAAGATCTGGCGACTAGCGGGCGAGGGGAGCTGTTTTTT. It translates to CSVEDLATSGRGELFF.

Turning to this clonotype: A much larger clone differs by one base, so this may be a read error. The chain has TRBV5-1 and TRBJ1-4; D remains ambiguous. Germline lookup yields CDR1 SGHRS and CDR2 YFSETQ. The CDR3 extends over 16 amino acids. The CDR3 coding sequence is TGCGCCAGCATCTTGGTAGGGAATCCAACTAATGAAAAACTGTTTTTT. Protein product: CASILVGNPTNEKLFF.

The chain links TRBV19 to TRBJ1-2; 9 bases are a match to TRBD1. Per the germline V gene, CDR1 is LNHDA and CDR2 is SQIVND (reference sequence). V shed 6 bases, J shed 8 bases, and the junction held 10 bases outside the gene matches. The CDR3 has 14 amino acids. The DNA for the CDR3 is TGTGCCAGTAGGCCCGGGACAGGGATCGGAGGCTACACCTTC. Its translation: CASRPGTGIGGYTF. The variable domain in full, completed from reference TRBV19 and TRBJ1-2, reads DGGITQSPKYLFRKEGQNVTLSCEQNLNHDAMYWYRQDPGQGLRLIYYSQIVNDFQKGDIAEGYSVSREKKESFPLTVTSAQKNPTAFYLCASRPGTGIGGYTFGSGTRLTVV.

This clonotype showed up many times. J is TRBJ2-1 and V is TRBV6-1; D remains ambiguous. CDR1 is MNHNS and CDR2 is SASEGT in the germline V gene. Trimming stripped 4 bases from V and 1 base from J, with 8 bases between. The CDR3 spans 14 residues. CDR3 sequence reads: CASSAPRSYNEQFF. DNA of the CDR3: TGTGCCAGCAGTGCCCCAAGGTCCTACAATGAGCAGTTCTTC.

This clonotype showed up many times. The chain carries TRBV19 and TRBJ1-3; D unresolved. Between the trimmed V and J ends, which lost 8 bases and 1 base, there was a span of 15 bases. The CDR3 extends over 15 amino acids. CDR1 and CDR2 (germline): LNHDA, SQIVND (reference sequence). The DNA of the CDR3 is TGTGCCAGTGGAATACCGATGAGATCTGGAAACACCATATATTTT. Protein product: CASGIPMRSGNTIYF.

The rearrangement links TRBV6-4 to TRBJ1-5; D is perhaps TRBD1 (6 bases). This CDR3 contains 14 residues. Trimming removed 6 bases from V and 14 bases from J, with 23 bases in between. Per the germline V gene, CDR1 is MRHNA and CDR2 is SNTAGT. CDR3 in DNA: TGTGCCAGCAGCCGACTAGCGGGGGGGCCGGATGAGCATTTT. It yields the protein CASSRLAGGPDEHF.

The CDR3 bases are TGCAGCGCGATGGAGAGCTATGGCTACACCTTC. This codes for CSAMESYGYTF. This chain uses TRBV29-1 with TRBJ1-2; D not certain. Germline V lookup: CDR1 SQVTM, CDR2 ANQGSEA. The CDR3 spans 11 residues. V was clipped by 7 bases and J by 4 bases, with 10 bases between them.

Note on this clonotype: The junction departs from germline at one end; a sequencing error may be responsible. DNA for the CDR3: TGCGCCAGCAGCTTGGCGGGAAAGGTTGGCTACACCTTC. Residues: CASSLAGKVGYTF. The rearrangement joins TRBV25-1 to TRBJ1-2; D is ambiguous. CDR3 length equals 13 residues. Germline CDR1 is MGHDK and CDR2 is SYGVNS.

In this sample, this clonotype turned up a few times. The rearrangement joins TRBV6-5 to TRBJ2-2; D remains ambiguous. Germline V gives CDR1 MNHEY, CDR2 SVGAGI. Deletions cut 5 bases from V and 1 base from J, with 11 bases between. The CDR3 is made up of 15 amino acids. The CDR3 spells CASSGVGLNTGELFF. The CDR3 DNA follows: TGTGCCAGCAGTGGTGTTGGGTTGAACACCGGGGAGCTGTTTTTT.

This clonotype was counted many times. J is TRBJ1-2 and V is TRBV6-5; D perhaps matches TRBD1 (6 bases). Between the trimmed V and J ends, which lost 6 bases and 4 bases, there was a span of 15 bases. The CDR3 runs to 14 residues. CDR1 MNHEY and CDR2 SVGAGI come from the germline V gene. In nucleotides, the CDR3 is TGTGCCAGCAGACTACCAGGGGAGGGCTATGGCTACACCTTC. Protein product: CASRLPGEGYGYTF.

The gene calls are TRBV9 and TRBJ2-7; 13 nucleotides align to TRBD2. V lost 0 bases to trimming and J lost 11 bases; unmatched junction nucleotides: 8. The CDR3 loop spans 15 amino acids. Looked up from germline, CDR1 is SGDLS and CDR2 is YYNGEE. This chain's CDR3 is CASSVGGTSGDFKYF. The CDR3 bases are TGTGCCAGCAGCGTAGGGGGGACTAGCGGGGACTTTAAGTACTTC.

This clonotype was counted ten times or more. This rearrangement joins TRBV5-1 to TRBJ2-2; 8 positions agree with TRBD1. The V segment lost 2 bases and the J segment 3 bases; nucleotides outside the gene matches: 9. The CDR3 length is 17 residues. Germline values: CDR1 SGHRS, CDR2 YFSETQ. CDR3 sequence: CASSLLPQGADTGELFF. CDR3 nucleotide sequence: TGCGCCAGCAGCTTACTACCCCAGGGGGCCGACACCGGGGAGCTGTTTTTT.

In the case of this clonotype: It is likely a read error, because the conserved phenylalanine at the end of the CDR3 is missing. This chain joins TRBV2 and TRBJ2-5; D is ambiguous. Germline V CDR1 and CDR2: SNHLY, FYNNEI. Trimming pared 6 bases from V and 11 bases from J, leaving 22 bases between. This CDR3 has 14 residues. This CDR3 reads CASSLAPSEKLQYC. CDR3 nucleotides: TGTGCCAGCAGCTTAGCACCCTCCGAAAAACTGCAGTACTGC.

The V and J genes are TRBV24-1 and TRBJ2-5, with 13 positions matching TRBD2. The CDR3 runs to 17 residues. After removal of 4 bases from V and 4 bases from J, the junction contained 8 bases not matched to a gene. The germline V gene encodes CDR1 KGHDR and CDR2 SFDVKD. The CDR3 sequence is CATSDQTSGGARETQYF. As DNA, the CDR3 is TGTGCCACCAGTGACCAAACTAGCGGGGGGGCTCGAGAGACCCAGTACTTC.

In regard to this clonotype: This could be a read error, since a much larger clone is one nucleotide away. CDR3 amino acids: CASSYEGTTEASF. CDR3 sequence (DNA): TGTGCCAGCAGTTACGAGGGTACCACTGAAGCTTCCTTT. The chain has TRBV12-3 or TRBV12-4 and TRBJ1-1; D remains unclear. The CDR3 loop spans 13 amino acids.

This clonotype turned up a few times. The V and J genes are TRBV7-8 and TRBJ2-7, with TRBD1 as a possible D gene (5 bases). With the DNA end fitting TRBJ2-1 better, the J assignment may be wrong. Germline V gene sequence: CDR1 SGHVS, CDR2 FQNEAQ. This CDR3 has 18 residues. The CDR3 DNA follows: TGTGCCAGCAGCCAGGAACTCGCAGGACAAAACTTATACAATGAGCAGTTCTTC. Protein: CASSQELAGQNLYNEQFF.

The rearrangement joins TRBV20-1 to TRBJ1-1; the match to TRBD1 covers 10 bases. V shed 2 bases, J shed 6 bases, and the junction held 6 bases outside the gene matches. Germline values: CDR1 DFQATT, CDR2 SNEGSKA (reference sequence). This CDR3 is 14 amino acids long. CDR3 nucleotide sequence: TGCAGTGCTAGAAACCCGGGACAGGGGCCTGAAGCTTTCTTT. Amino acids: CSARNPGQGPEAFF.

For the CDR3, the DNA is TGTGCCAGCTTACTAGCGGGGGGTTTTGGTGTCCAGTACTTC. Translation gives CASLLAGGFGVQYF. The chain joins TRBV7-8 to TRBJ2-5; 12 positions agree with TRBD2. The CDR3 has 14 amino acids. Germline assignment: CDR1 SGHVS and CDR2 FQNEAQ. J was trimmed by 10 bases and V by 8 bases; bases with no gene match: 11.

With regard to this clonotype: Mismatch with germline at one junction end may stem from a read error. J is TRBJ2-3 and V is TRBV24-1; 14 bases align to TRBD2. The CDR3 totals 20 residues. Germline CDR1 KGHDR, CDR2 SFDVKD. The chain's CDR3 is CATSETGTSGGRPSTDTQYF. CDR3 DNA sequence: TGTGCCACAAGTGAAACAGGGACTAGCGGGGGCCGACCTAGCACAGATACGCAGTATTTT.